The 2 T cell receptor beta chains reported below all come from one sample, sequenced in a study of shared clonotypes between healthy human individuals. Profiled with immunoSEQ multiplex PCR; TCRdb holds only in-frame clones, not every one. The sample lists roughly 1 million clones, roughly 74% occurring once. Material: memory CD4+ T cells from PBMCs. Stated subset: CD45RA-negative fraction. These receptors originate from a man younger than 35 in good health. Some clones in this sample may be carry-over from other donors' samples.

The chain carries TRBV27 and TRBJ2-2; 10 positions match TRBD2. Germline assignment: CDR1 MNHEY and CDR2 SMNVEV (reference sequence). The CDR3 runs 18 residues. Trimming at V came to 5 bases and at J to 5 bases, leaving 14 bases not matched to a gene. The CDR3 sequence: CASSQLQRAGGPTGELFF. The DNA of the CDR3 is TGTGCCAGCAGTCAACTGCAGAGAGCGGGAGGGCCTACCGGGGAGCTGTTTTTT.

This rearrangement joins TRBV29-1 to TRBJ1-1; maybe TRBD1 (6 bases). V was shortened by 0 bases and J by 7 bases, with 18 bases between the two germline ends. CDR1 is SQVTM and CDR2 is ANQGSEA in the germline V gene. The CDR3 is 15 amino acids. CDR3 amino acids: CSVEDLPSGQIEAFF. The CDR3 region has the DNA TGCAGCGTTGAAGATCTCCCCTCTGGACAGATTGAAGCTTTCTTT.